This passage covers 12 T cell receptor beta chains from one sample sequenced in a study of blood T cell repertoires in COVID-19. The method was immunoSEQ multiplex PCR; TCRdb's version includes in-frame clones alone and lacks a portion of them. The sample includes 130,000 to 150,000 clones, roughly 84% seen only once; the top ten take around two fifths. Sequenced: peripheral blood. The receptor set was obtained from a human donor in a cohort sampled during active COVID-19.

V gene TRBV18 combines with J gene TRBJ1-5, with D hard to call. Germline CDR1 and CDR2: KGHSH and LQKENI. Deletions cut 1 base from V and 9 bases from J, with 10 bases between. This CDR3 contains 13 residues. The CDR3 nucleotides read TGTGCCAGCTCACCACTAGGAGATTGGCCCCAGCATTTT. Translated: CASSPLGDWPQHF.

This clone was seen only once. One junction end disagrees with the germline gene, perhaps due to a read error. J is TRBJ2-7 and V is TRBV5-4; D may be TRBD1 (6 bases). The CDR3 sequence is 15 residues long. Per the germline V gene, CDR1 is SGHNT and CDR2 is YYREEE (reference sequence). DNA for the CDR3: TGTGCCAGCAGCTTGAGGGGCAGGGGCTCCCACGAGCAGTACTTC. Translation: CASSLRGRGSHEQYF.

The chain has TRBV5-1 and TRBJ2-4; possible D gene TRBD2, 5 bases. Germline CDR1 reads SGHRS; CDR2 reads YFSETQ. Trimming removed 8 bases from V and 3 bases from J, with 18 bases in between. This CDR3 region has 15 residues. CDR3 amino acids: CASRPRSGSKNIQYF. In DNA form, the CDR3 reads TGCGCCAGTCGTCCCCGTAGTGGGAGCAAAAACATTCAGTACTTC.

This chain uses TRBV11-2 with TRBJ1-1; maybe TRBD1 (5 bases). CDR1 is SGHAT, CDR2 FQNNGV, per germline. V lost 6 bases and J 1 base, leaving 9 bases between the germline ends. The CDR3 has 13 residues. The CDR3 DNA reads TGTGCCAGCAGTCTCAGGGAGAACACTGAAGCTTTCTTT. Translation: CASSLRENTEAFF.

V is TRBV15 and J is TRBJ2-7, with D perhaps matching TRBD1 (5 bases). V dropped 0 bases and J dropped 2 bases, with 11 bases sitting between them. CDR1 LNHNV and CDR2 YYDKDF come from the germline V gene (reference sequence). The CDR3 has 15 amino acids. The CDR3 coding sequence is TGTGCCACCAGCAGAGATGATTCAGGGACCTACGAGCAGTACTTC. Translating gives CATSRDDSGTYEQYF.

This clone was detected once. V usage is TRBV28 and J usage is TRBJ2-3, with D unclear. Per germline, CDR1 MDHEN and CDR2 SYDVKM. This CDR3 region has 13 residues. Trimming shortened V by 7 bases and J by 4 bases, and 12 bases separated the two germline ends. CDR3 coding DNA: TGTGCCAGCACTCCTCCCAACTCAGATACGCAGTATTTT. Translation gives CASTPPNSDTQYF.

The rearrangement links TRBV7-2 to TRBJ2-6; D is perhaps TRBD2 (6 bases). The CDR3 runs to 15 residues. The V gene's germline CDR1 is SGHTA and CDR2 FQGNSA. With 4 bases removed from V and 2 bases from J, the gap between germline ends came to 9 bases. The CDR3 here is CASSSRRAGANVLTF. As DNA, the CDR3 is TGTGCCAGCAGCTCCCGGAGGGCTGGGGCCAACGTCCTGACTTTC.

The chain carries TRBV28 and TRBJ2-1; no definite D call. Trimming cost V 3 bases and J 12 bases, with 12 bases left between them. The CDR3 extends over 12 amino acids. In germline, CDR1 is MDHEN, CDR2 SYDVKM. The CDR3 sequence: CASSLSLESQFF. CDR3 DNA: TGTGCCAGCAGTTTGTCGTTGGAGTCGCAGTTCTTC.

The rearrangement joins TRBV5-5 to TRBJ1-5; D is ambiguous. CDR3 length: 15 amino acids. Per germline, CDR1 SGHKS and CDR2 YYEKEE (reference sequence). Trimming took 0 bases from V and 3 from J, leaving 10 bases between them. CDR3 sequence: CASSLGAGINQPQHF. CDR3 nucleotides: TGTGCCAGCAGCTTGGGGGCCGGGATCAATCAGCCCCAGCATTTT.

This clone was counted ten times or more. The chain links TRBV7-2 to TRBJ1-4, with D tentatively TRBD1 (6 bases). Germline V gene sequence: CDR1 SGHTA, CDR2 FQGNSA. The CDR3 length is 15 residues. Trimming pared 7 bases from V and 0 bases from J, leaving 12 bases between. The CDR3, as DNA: TGTGCCAGCACAGGACAGTTCGCAACTAATGAAAAACTGTTTTTT. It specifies CASTGQFATNEKLFF.

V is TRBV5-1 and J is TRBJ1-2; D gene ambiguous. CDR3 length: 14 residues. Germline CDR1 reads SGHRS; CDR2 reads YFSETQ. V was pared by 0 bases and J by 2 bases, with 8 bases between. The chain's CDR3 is CASSLEQLNYGYTF. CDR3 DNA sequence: TGCGCCAGCAGCTTGGAACAGCTCAACTATGGCTACACCTTC.

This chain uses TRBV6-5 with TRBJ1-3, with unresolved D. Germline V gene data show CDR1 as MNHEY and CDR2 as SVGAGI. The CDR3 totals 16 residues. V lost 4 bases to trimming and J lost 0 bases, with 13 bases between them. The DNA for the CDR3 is TGTGCCAGCAGTTCGGCAGGTTTAAGCTCTGGAAACACCATATATTTT. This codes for CASSSAGLSSGNTIYF.